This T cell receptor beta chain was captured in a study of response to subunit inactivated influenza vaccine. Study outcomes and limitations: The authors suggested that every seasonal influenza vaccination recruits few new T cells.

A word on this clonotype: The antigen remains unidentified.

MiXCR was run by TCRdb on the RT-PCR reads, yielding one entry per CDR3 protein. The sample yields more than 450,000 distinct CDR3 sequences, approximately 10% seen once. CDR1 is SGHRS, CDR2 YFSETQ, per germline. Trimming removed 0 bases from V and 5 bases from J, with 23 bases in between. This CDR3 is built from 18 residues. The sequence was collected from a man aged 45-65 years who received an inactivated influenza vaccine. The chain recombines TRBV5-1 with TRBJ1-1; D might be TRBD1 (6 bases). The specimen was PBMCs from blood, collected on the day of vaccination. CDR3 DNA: TGCGCCAGCAGCTTGGCCACAGCGAACAGGGTACTCCGTACTGAAGCTTTCTTT. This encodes CASSLATANRVLRTEAFF.